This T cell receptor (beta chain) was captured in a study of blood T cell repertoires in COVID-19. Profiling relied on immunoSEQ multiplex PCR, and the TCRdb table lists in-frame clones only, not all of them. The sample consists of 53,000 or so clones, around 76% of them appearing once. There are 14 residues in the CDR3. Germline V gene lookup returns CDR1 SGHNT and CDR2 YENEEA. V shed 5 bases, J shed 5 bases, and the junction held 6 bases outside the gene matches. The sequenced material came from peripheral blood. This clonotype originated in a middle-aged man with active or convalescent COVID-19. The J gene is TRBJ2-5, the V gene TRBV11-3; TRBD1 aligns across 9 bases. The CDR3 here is CASSAHRGQETQYF. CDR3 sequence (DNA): TGTGCCAGCAGCGCCCACAGGGGGCAGGAGACCCAGTACTTC.